This record concerns one T cell receptor beta chain sequence. This entry comes from a study of T cell responses to AZD1222 COVID-19 vaccine. V was pared by 0 bases and J by 2 bases, with 14 bases between. This CDR3 is 18 amino acids long. Germline lookup yields CDR1 LGHDT and CDR2 YNNKEL (reference sequence). Sequenced by immunoSEQ multiplex PCR; TCRdb stores in-frame clones only, minus some. The data contain roughly 97,000 clones, 86% of them singletons. The specimen was peripheral blood, collected 28 days after the second dose of the MenACWY control vaccine. This receptor was identified in an adult who received the MenACWY meningococcal vaccine as a control. This chain joins TRBV3-1 (or the pseudogene TRBV3-2) and TRBJ2-6; D is possibly TRBD1 or TRBD2 (5 bases each). CDR3 in DNA: TGTGCCAGCAGCCAAGATTTTGGGACGCAGACTGGGGCCAACGTCCTGACTTTC. As protein: CASSQDFGTQTGANVLTF.